A selection of T cell receptor beta chains follows, all from one sample in a study of blood T cells in healthy people across ages. MiXCR, run by TCRdb on the 5' RACE reads, gives a single entry per CDR3 protein. The table includes over 300,000 distinct CDR3 sequences, 50% to 60% detected once. Source material: blood. The origin of the receptors is a man aged 55 to 69 in good health. Each CDR3 is given without its conserved first and last residue. Fields, in order: J gene, V gene, CDR3 protein.

>TRBJ2-3|TRBV29-1
SVFGQGADTQY
>TRBJ1-1|TRBV6-4
ASSVGQGASEAF
>TRBJ1-2|TRBV2
ASSEVHRLDGYT
>TRBJ2-6|TRBV11-1
ASSLRRPGSGANVLT
>TRBJ1-4|TRBV20-1
SARVGPEKLF
>TRBJ2-4|TRBV5-1
ASSYNDREEGIQY
>TRBJ2-1|TRBV6-4
ASSGLAGSENEQF
>TRBJ2-1|TRBV12-3/TRBV12-4
ASSLPPGLAGLF
>TRBJ2-7|TRBV11-3
ASSLAHTEQY
>TRBJ2-7|TRBV18
ASSPQGGGSYEQY
>TRBJ2-3|TRBV7-9
ASSMTGEGTDTQY
>TRBJ2-7|TRBV28
ASSPPVLAGSSYEQY
>TRBJ2-1|TRBV28
ASRPRMGGLAGEKGPGSYNEQF
>TRBJ2-1|TRBV20-1
SAIGASISYNEQF
>TRBJ2-3|TRBV9
ASSSGLAGGYTDTQY
>TRBJ1-2|TRBV7-2
ATEGGVYGYT
>TRBJ1-2|TRBV5-1
ASSLQGYPYGYT
>TRBJ2-5|TRBV29-1
SAEGTGINNEQY
>TRBJ2-7|TRBV6-5
ASSYSGSFYEQY
>TRBJ1-5|TRBV29-1
STRDSGSPQH
>TRBJ2-7|TRBV7-2
ASSDTTDEQY
>TRBJ1-1|TRBV5-1
ASSLESSYTEAF
>TRBJ1-5|TRBV20-1
SARRGEFNQPQH
>TRBJ2-1|TRBV4-2
ASSQGRGEVNEQF
>TRBJ2-5|TRBV29-1
SVEGDRGLETQY
>TRBJ2-5|TRBV7-9
ASNRGRTQETQY